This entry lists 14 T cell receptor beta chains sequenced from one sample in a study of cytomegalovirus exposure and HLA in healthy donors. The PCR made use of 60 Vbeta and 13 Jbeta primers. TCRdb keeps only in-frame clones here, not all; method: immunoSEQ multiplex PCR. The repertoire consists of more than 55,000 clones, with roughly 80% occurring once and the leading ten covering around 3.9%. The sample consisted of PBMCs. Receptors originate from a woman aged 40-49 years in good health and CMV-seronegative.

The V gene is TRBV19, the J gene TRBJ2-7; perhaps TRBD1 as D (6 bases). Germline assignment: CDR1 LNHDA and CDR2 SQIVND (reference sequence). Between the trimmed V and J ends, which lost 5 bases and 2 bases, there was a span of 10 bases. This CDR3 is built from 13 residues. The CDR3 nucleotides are TGTGCCAGTAGTGTACAGGGAGCCTACGAGCAGTACTTC. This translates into CASSVQGAYEQYF.

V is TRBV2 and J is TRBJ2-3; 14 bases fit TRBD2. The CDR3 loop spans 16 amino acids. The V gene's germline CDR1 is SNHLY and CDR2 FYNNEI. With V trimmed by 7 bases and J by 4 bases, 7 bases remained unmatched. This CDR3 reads CASTRGLAGAPDTQYF. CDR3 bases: TGTGCCAGCACGAGGGGACTAGCGGGAGCCCCAGATACGCAGTATTTT.

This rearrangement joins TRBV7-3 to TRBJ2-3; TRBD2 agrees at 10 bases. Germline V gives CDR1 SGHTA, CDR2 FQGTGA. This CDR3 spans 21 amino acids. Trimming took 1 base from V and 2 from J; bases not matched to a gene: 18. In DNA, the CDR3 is TGTGCCAGCAGCTTAAAGCCCGGGACATATCTAGCGGGAGCGACCACAGATACGCAGTATTTT. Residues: CASSLKPGTYLAGATTDTQYF.

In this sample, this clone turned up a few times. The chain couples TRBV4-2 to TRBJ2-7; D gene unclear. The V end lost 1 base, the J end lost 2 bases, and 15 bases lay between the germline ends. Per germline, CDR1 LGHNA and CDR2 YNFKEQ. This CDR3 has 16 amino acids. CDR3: CASSQGRQQFPYEQYF. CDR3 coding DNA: TGTGCCAGCAGCCAAGGTAGACAACAATTCCCCTACGAGCAGTACTTC.

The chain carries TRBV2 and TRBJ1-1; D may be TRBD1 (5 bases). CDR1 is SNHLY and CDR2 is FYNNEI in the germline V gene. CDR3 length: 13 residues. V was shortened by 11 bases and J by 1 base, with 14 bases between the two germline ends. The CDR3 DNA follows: TGTGCCCAGCGGGGGTGGCGGAACACTGAAGCTTTCTTT. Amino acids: CAQRGWRNTEAFF.

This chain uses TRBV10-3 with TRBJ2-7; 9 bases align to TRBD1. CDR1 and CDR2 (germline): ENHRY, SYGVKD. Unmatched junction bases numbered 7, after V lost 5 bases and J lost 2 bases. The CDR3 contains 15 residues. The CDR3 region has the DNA TGTGCCATCAGTCTCATTGGACAGGGGACCTACGAGCAGTACTTC. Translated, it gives CAISLIGQGTYEQYF.

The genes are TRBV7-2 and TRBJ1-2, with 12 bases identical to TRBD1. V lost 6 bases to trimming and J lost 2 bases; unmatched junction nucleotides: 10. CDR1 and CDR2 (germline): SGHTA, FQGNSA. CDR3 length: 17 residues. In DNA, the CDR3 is TGTGCCAGCAGACGTAAGGGACAGGGGGCATTCAACTATGGCTACACCTTC. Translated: CASRRKGQGAFNYGYTF.

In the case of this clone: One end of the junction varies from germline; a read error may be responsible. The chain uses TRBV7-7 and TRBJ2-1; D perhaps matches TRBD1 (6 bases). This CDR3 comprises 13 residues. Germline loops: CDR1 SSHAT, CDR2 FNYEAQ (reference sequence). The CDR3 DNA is TGTGCTAGCAGCTTATTCCAGGGGAATGAGCAGTTCTTC. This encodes CASSLFQGNEQFF.

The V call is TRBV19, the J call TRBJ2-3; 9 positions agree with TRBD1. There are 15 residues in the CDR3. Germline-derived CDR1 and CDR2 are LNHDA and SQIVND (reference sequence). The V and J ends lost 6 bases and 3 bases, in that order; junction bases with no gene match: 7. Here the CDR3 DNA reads TGTGCCAGTAGGGACCCGGGACAGGGAACAGATACGCAGTATTTT. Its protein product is CASRDPGQGTDTQYF.

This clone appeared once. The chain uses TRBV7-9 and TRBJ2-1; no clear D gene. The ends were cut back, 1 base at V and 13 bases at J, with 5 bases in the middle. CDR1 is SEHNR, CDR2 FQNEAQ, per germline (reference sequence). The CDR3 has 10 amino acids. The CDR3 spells CASSLGAQFF. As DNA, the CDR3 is TGTGCCAGCAGCTTAGGGGCCCAGTTCTTC.

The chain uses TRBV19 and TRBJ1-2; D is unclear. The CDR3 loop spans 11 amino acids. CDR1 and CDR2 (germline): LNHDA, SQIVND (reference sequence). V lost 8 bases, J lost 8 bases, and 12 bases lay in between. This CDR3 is CASRGSSGYTF. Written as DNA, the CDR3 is TGTGCCAGTCGAGGCAGCTCGGGCTACACCTTC.

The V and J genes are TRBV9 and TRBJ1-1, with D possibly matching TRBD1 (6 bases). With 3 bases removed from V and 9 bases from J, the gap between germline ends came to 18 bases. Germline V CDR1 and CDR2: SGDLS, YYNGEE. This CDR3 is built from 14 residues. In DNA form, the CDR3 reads TGTGCCAGCAGCGCGGGCCAGGGGCGAAGGAAAGCTTTCTTT. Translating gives CASSAGQGRRKAFF.

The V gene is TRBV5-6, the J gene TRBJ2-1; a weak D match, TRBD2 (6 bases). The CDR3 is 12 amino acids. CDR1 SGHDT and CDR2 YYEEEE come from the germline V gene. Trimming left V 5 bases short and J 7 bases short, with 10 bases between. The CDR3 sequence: CASSRGWNEQFF. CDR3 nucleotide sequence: TGTGCCAGCAGTCGGGGGTGGAATGAGCAGTTCTTC.

CDR3 coding DNA: TGTGCCAGTAGTATAGGGGCAGGGGTAGGATCCTACAATGAGCAGTTCTTC. This sequence encodes CASSIGAGVGSYNEQFF. The chain carries TRBV19 and TRBJ2-1, with D possibly TRBD1 on 6 matching bases. CDR3 length: 17 amino acids. Looked up from germline, CDR1 is LNHDA and CDR2 is SQIVND (reference sequence). V shed 1 base and J shed 1 base, with 14 bases lying between them.